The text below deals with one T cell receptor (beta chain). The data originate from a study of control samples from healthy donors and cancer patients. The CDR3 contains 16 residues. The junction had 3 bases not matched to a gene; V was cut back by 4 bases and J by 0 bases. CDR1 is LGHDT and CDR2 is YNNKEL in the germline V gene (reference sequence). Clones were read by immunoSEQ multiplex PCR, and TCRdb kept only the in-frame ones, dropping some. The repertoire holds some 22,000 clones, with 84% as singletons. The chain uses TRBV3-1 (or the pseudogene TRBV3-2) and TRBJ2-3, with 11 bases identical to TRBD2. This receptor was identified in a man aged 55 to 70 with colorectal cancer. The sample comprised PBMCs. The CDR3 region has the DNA TGTGCCAGCAGCCGAGTAGCGGGGGGGAGCACAGATACGCAGTATTTT. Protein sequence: CASSRVAGGSTDTQYF.